Listed here is a single T cell receptor beta chain. The sample comes from a study of STAT5B mutations in CD4+ large granular lymphocyte leukemia. The method was immunoSEQ multiplex PCR; TCRdb's version includes in-frame clones alone and lacks a portion of them. The profile shows approximately 39,000 clones, 75% to 85% of them singletons. CDR3 length: 13 amino acids. V was shortened by 5 bases and J by 14 bases, with 20 bases between the two germline ends. The germline V gene has CDR1 SGHTA and CDR2 FQGTGA. The sample was CD4+ T cells from blood buffy coats. The chain employs TRBV7-3 and TRBJ2-3, with D unresolved. This clonotype was obtained from a human donor in good health. CDR3 in DNA: TGTGCCAGCAGCGCAAGCGCGGATGATGGGCGGTATTTT. This gives the protein CASSASADDGRYF. The complete variable domain, with remaining parts taken from reference TRBV7-3 and TRBJ2-3, reads GAGVSQTPSNKVTEKGKYVELRCDPISGHTALYWYRQSLGQGPEFLIYFQGTGAADDSGLPNDRFFAVRPEGSVSTLKIQRTERGDSAVYLCASSASADDGRYFGPGTRLTVL.